A selection of T cell receptor beta chains follows, all from one sample in a study of T cell responses to AZD1222 COVID-19 vaccine. Generated by immunoSEQ multiplex PCR, the TCRdb table keeps only in-frame clones and is missing some. In the table there are over 120,000 clones, more than 70% of which are singletons. This material consisted of peripheral blood, taken 28 days after the second AZD1222 dose. The receptors shown here come from an adult who received the AZD1222 COVID-19 vaccine. Both conserved end residues are part of each CDR3. D genes are given only for firm matches. Size is omitted from some rows. Given values are once, few, many or a class for expanded clones.

>15|TRBD2|NA|TRBJ2-1|TRBV9
CASSVVSGGDNEQFF
TGTGCCAGCAGCGTAGTGAGCGGGGGGGACAATGAGCAGTTCTTC
>15|NA|NA|TRBJ2-1|TRBV9
CASSVERWPYNEQFF
TGTGCCAGCAGCGTAGAGCGGTGGCCCTACAATGAGCAGTTCTTC
>17|TRBD2|NA|TRBJ2-1|TRBV5-1
CASSRRGSSGRLEEQFF
TGCGCCAGCAGCCGCCGTGGTTCTAGCGGGAGACTGGAGGAGCAGTTCTTC
>15|NA|once|TRBJ1-5|TRBV19
CASSIGGREYQPQHF
TGTGCCAGTAGTATAGGAGGGAGAGAGTATCAGCCCCAGCATTTT
>14|TRBD1|NA|TRBJ2-5|TRBV7-2
CASSLDSRGETQYF
TGTGCCAGCAGCTTAGATAGCAGGGGGGAGACCCAGTACTTC
>14|TRBD1|NA|TRBJ1-4|TRBV2
CASSQTGAGEKLFF
TGTGCCAGCAGTCAGACAGGGGCCGGAGAAAAACTGTTTTTT
>14|NA|NA|TRBJ2-7|TRBV2
CASNSRTAPYEQYF
TGTGCCTCGAATTCGAGGACAGCACCCTACGAGCAGTACTTC
>17|TRBD1|NA|TRBJ2-5|TRBV28
CASSLLSPTGGRETQYF
TGTGCCAGCAGTTTATTATCCCCGACAGGGGGGAGGGAGACCCAGTACTTC
>13|NA|NA|TRBJ1-5|TRBV30
CAWSGTANQPQHF
TGTGCCTGGAGTGGGACAGCTAATCAGCCCCAGCATTTT
>14|TRBD1|NA|TRBJ1-4|TRBV19
CASDTGTGGEKLFF
TGTGCCAGTGATACCGGGACAGGAGGAGAAAAACTGTTTTTT
>14|NA|NA|TRBJ1-1|TRBV19
CASSPEGGPGEAFF
TGTGCCAGTAGTCCAGAAGGGGGTCCAGGAGAAGCTTTCTTT
>11|NA|once|TRBJ1-2|TRBV7-2
CAEGDYYGYTF
TGTGCCGAAGGGGACTACTATGGCTACACCTTC
>12|NA|NA|TRBJ1-2|TRBV5-6
CASSGGPYGYTF
TGTGCCAGCAGCGGGGGGCCGTATGGCTACACCTTC
>14|NA|NA|TRBJ1-2|TRBV6-1
CASSEERGPGGYTF
TGTGCCAGCAGTGAAGAAAGGGGCCCAGGGGGCTACACCTTC
>14|TRBD1|NA|TRBJ1-4|TRBV28
CASSPGQEDEKLFF
TGTGCCAGCAGTCCGGGACAGGAGGACGAAAAACTGTTTTTT
>14|TRBD1|NA|TRBJ2-1|TRBV7-9
CASGTVSSYNEQFF
TGTGCCAGCGGGACAGTCAGCTCCTACAATGAGCAGTTCTTC
>17|TRBD1|NA|TRBJ1-5|TRBV19
CASSSSSGTGGSQPQHF
TGTGCCAGTAGTTCATCCTCCGGGACAGGGGGCAGTCAGCCCCAGCATTTT